This T cell receptor beta chain was sequenced for a study of TIL therapy for anti-PD-1-resistant metastatic lung cancer. Study-level findings and limits: The cohort had more treatment-naive, never-smoker and oncogene-addicted patients than typical.

This was the immunoSEQ v3 assay. Generated by immunoSEQ multiplex PCR, the TCRdb table keeps only in-frame clones and is missing some. The profile covers tens of thousands of clones, with about 80% appearing a single time and about 3% taken by the ten largest. Time point here: pre-treatment sample, taken before nivolumab and TIL therapy. Adults with stage 4 NSCLC were enrolled in a phase I trial. The CDR3 is made up of 15 amino acids. The V and J ends lost 4 bases and 2 bases respectively, with 14 bases between them. Per the germline V gene, CDR1 is MGHRA and CDR2 is YSYEKL. Comment on this clone: Antigen unknown.

The chain couples TRBV4-1 to TRBJ1-1; D not resolved. Sequenced here: blood, sampled at baseline. The receptor was isolated from a woman aged 30-85 years with non-small cell lung cancer. The chain's CDR3 is CASSLRISKNTEAFF. CDR3 bases: TGCGCCAGCAGCCTCCGGATTAGCAAAAACACTGAAGCTTTCTTT.